The T cell receptor beta chain under discussion was sequenced for a study of blood T cells in healthy people across ages. Study-wide results and limits: TCR beta diversity per million T cells fell roughly linearly with age. Long-lived donors exceeded aged donors in naive CD4+ cells and diversity.

V was clipped by 6 bases and J by 1 base; unmatched bases: 5. The CDR3 is made up of 14 amino acids. Germline CDR1 DFQATT, CDR2 SNEGSKA (reference sequence). Using a J-beta primer mix together with a sample-barcoded 5' primer, a second PCR was run for roughly 6 to 12 cycles. TCRdb independently ran MiXCR on the 5' RACE reads; one entry per CDR3 protein. Among more than 1,400,000 distinct CDR3 sequences listed, roughly 40% were seen once. About this clonotype: Its antigen remains unidentified.

This receptor was taken from a woman between 18 and 29 years old in good health. This chain uses TRBV20-1 with TRBJ2-5; 10 positions match TRBD2. The sample comprised blood. The CDR3 region is CSAPRLAGQETQYF. In DNA, the CDR3 is TGCAGTGCCCCCCGACTAGCGGGCCAAGAGACCCAGTACTTC.